The 17 T cell receptor beta chains given below trace back to one sample, sequenced in a study of blood T cells in healthy people across ages. A second PCR, run for about 7 to 11 cycles, used a sample-barcoded 5' primer plus a J-beta primer mix. TCRdb used MiXCR to reprocess the 5' RACE reads, holding one entry per CDR3 protein. The sample shows about 1.7 million distinct CDR3 sequences, under 30% of them seen only once. The sequencing sample was made of blood. The receptors originated from a woman aged 30 to 39 in good health.

The J gene is TRBJ1-2, the V gene TRBV7-9, with 8 bases identical to TRBD1. Trimming removed 10 bases from V and 4 bases from J; junction bases left unmatched: 5. Germline CDR1 SEHNR, CDR2 FQNEAQ (reference sequence). The CDR3 spans 12 residues. CDR3 in DNA: TGTGCCACCTTTGACAGGGGCTATGGCTACACCTTC. It is translated as CATFDRGYGYTF.

This clonotype occurred a few times. The junction departs from the called germline gene at one end, perhaps through a read error. The rearrangement uses TRBV15 and TRBJ1-2, with 7 bases that match TRBD1. The CDR3 contains 12 residues. Germline V gene lookup returns CDR1 LNHNV and CDR2 YYDKDF (reference sequence). This CDR3 is CAPSRVGQFCTF. Written as DNA, the CDR3 is TGTGCCCCCAGCAGAGTGGGACAGTTCTGCACCTTC. The full variable domain, with the rest looked up from reference TRBV15 and TRBJ1-2, is DAMVIQNPRYQVTQFGKPVTLSCSQTLNHNVMYWYQQKSSQAPKLLFHYYDKDFNNEADTPDNFQSRRPNTSFCFLDIRSPGLGDTAMYLCAPSRVGQFCTFGSGTRLTVV.

The chain uses TRBV12-3 or TRBV12-4 and TRBJ1-6; D gene ambiguous. V was pared by 7 bases and J by 13 bases, with 17 bases between. The CDR3 sequence is 13 residues long. The CDR3 loop reads CASTSTDVWPLHF. Here the CDR3 DNA reads TGTGCCAGCACCTCGACGGACGTGTGGCCCCTCCACTTT.

Of note for this clonotype: A read error is possible here, since a much larger clone lies one base away. This chain uses TRBV7-2 with TRBJ2-5, with D perhaps matching TRBD1 (5 bases). This CDR3 comprises 16 residues. The V gene lost 3 bases and the J gene lost 11 bases, with 25 bases spanning the gap. Germline V CDR1 and CDR2: SGHTA, FQGNSA. CDR3 region: CASSFERRVVRVEQYF. The DNA for the CDR3 is TGTGCCAGCAGCTTCGAAAGAAGGGTAGTCAGGGTTGAGCAGTACTTC.

This clonotype was found a few times. This chain connects TRBV2 to TRBJ2-7, with 7 bases fitting TRBD2. This CDR3 comprises 15 residues. Trimming removed 4 bases from V and 5 bases from J; junction bases left unmatched: 11. CDR1 and CDR2 from the germline V gene are SNHLY and FYNNEI. CDR3 nucleotide sequence: TGTGCCAGCAGTGGCGGACTAGTGGACGAGGACGAGCAGTACTTC. Translation: CASSGGLVDEDEQYF.

This clonotype has more than one count but fewer than ten. The chain employs TRBV6-5 and TRBJ2-1, with D maybe TRBD1 (6 bases). The end of the DNA is better explained by TRBJ2-7, so the J call may be wrong. CDR1 and CDR2 from the germline V gene are MNHEY and SVGAGI. The CDR3 runs 15 residues. CDR3 sequence: CASSYTDSSYNEQYF. CDR3 DNA sequence: TGTGCCAGCAGTTACACGGACAGCTCCTACAATGAGCAGTACTTC.

This chain uses TRBV5-1 with TRBJ2-3; TRBD2 matches at 8 bases. Germline CDR1 is SGHRS and CDR2 is YFSETQ. Trimming removed 4 bases from V and 5 bases from J; junction bases left unmatched: 15. The CDR3 has 17 amino acids. CDR3 in DNA: TGCGCCAGCAGCCACCCCCTTGGGGCGGGAGGTGAAGATACGCAGTATTTT. Translation gives CASSHPLGAGGEDTQYF.

The V gene is TRBV4-1, the J gene TRBJ2-7; D not resolved. Germline V gene sequence: CDR1 MGHRA, CDR2 YSYEKL. The CDR3 runs 15 residues. V gave up 1 base and J gave up 3 bases, with 13 bases separating them. The CDR3 DNA reads TGCGCCAGCAGCCAAGTTACGGAACCAATCTACGAGCAGTACTTC. Translation: CASSQVTEPIYEQYF.

There are a few counts of this clonotype. The V gene is TRBV11-2, the J gene TRBJ2-1, with TRBD2 matching over 11 bases. Trimming took 5 bases from V and 4 from J; bases not matched to a gene: 7. Germline CDR1 is SGHAT and CDR2 is FQNNGV. The CDR3 is 16 residues long. Written as DNA, the CDR3 is TGTGCCAGCAGCCGACCCTCTAGCGGGGGGTACAATGAGCAGTTCTTC. Translating it yields CASSRPSSGGYNEQFF.

The gene calls are TRBV9 and TRBJ1-5, with D unclear. Germline CDR1 and CDR2: SGDLS and YYNGEE. The V end was cut by 0 bases, the J end by 4 bases, with 11 bases between. The CDR3 sequence is 15 residues long. The CDR3 region is CASSVASGPNQPQHF. The CDR3 nucleotides are TGTGCCAGCAGCGTAGCTTCAGGCCCTAATCAGCCCCAGCATTTT. Full variable domain (rest looked up from reference TRBV9 and TRBJ1-5): DSGVTQTPKHLITATGQRVTLRCSPRSGDLSVYWYQQSLDQGLQFLIQYYNGEERAKGNILERFSAQQFPDLHSELNLSSLELGDSALYFCASSVASGPNQPQHFGDGTRLSIL.

This clonotype was counted a single time. A much larger clonotype is one base distant, so this may be a read error. This sequence joins TRBV7-2 and TRBJ2-7; TRBD2 aligns across 7 bases. The CDR3 totals 14 residues. Germline assignment: CDR1 SGHTA and CDR2 FQGNSA. The chain's CDR3 is CVSSLGLVFGEQYF. DNA of the CDR3: TGTGTCAGCAGCTTAGGACTAGTCTTTGGCGAGCAGTACTTC.

The rearrangement joins TRBV2 to TRBJ2-3, with D possibly TRBD2 on 5 matching bases. Germline V gives CDR1 SNHLY, CDR2 FYNNEI. This CDR3 has 14 amino acids. V lost 9 bases and J lost 4, with 17 bases in between. The DNA of the CDR3 is TGTGCCAGTCTGGGCGAGCGGTTGTCAGATACGCAGTATTTT. Its translation: CASLGERLSDTQYF.

This chain links TRBV2 with TRBJ2-3, with a tentative D call TRBD2 (5 bases). Germline V gene data show CDR1 as SNHLY and CDR2 as FYNNEI. Trimming stripped 8 bases from V and 4 bases from J, with 13 bases between. CDR3 length equals 13 residues. The CDR3 loop reads CASPPGTADTQYF. CDR3 sequence (DNA): TGTGCCAGCCCCCCGGGAACCGCAGATACGCAGTATTTT.

This chain connects TRBV10-3 to TRBJ1-2; D remains unclear. CDR1 ENHRY and CDR2 SYGVKD come from the germline V gene. CDR3 length: 13 amino acids. Trimming removed 3 bases from V and 2 bases from J, with 7 bases in between. CDR3: CAISDQKNYGYTF. DNA for the CDR3: TGTGCCATCAGTGATCAGAAGAACTATGGCTACACCTTC.

This clonotype was detected a few times. V and J are TRBV5-1 and TRBJ1-2; TRBD1 matches 7 bases. The CDR3 totals 17 residues. From germline, CDR1 is SGHRS and CDR2 YFSETQ. V shed 3 bases, J shed 0 bases, and the junction held 11 bases outside the gene matches. The CDR3 DNA sequence: TGCGCCAGCAGCTCAGGGGGGCAGGGCCGAACTAACTATGGCTACACCTTC. Protein sequence: CASSSGGQGRTNYGYTF.

This clonotype was picked up many times. V gene TRBV27 combines with J gene TRBJ2-6, with 9 bases fitting TRBD1. V dropped 4 bases and J dropped 0; count of bases not matched to a gene: 1. The germline CDR1 and CDR2 sequences are MNHEY and SMNVEV (reference sequence). This CDR3 comprises 16 residues. This chain's CDR3 is CASSWTGVSGANVLTF. In DNA form, the CDR3 reads TGTGCCAGCAGTTGGACAGGGGTCTCTGGGGCCAACGTCCTGACTTTC.

This clonotype was seen ten or more times. This chain connects TRBV29-1 to TRBJ2-1; TRBD2 agrees at 8 bases. V was pared by 7 bases and J by 5 bases, with 4 bases of the junction left unmatched. In germline, CDR1 is SQVTM, CDR2 ANQGSEA. This CDR3 region has 12 residues. The CDR3 loop is CSAYGGDNEQFF. DNA for the CDR3: TGCAGCGCTTACGGGGGGGACAATGAGCAGTTCTTC.